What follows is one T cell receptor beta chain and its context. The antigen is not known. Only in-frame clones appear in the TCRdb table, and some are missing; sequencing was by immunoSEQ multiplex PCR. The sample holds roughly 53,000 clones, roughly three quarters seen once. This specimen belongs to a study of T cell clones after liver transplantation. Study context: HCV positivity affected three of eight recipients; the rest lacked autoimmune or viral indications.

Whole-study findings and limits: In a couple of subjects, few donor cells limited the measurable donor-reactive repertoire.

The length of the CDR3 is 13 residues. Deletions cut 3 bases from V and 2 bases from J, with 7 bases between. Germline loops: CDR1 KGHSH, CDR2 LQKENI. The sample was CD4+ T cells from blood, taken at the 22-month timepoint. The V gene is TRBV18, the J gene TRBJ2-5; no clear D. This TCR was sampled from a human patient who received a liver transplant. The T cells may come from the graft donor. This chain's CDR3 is CASSPEQQETQYF. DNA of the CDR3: TGTGCCAGCTCACCTGAGCAACAAGAGACCCAGTACTTC.